Shown below are 23 T cell receptor beta chains from a single sample sequenced in a study of T cell changes during pregnancy in multiple sclerosis. Sequencing used immunoSEQ multiplex PCR; TCRdb keeps in-frame clones, though not all of them. The sample has tens of thousands of clones; roughly 93% are singletons. The sample here was peripheral blood, taken in the first trimester of pregnancy. The source of these receptors is a female donor with multiple sclerosis, enrolled in a pregnancy study.

The chain uses TRBV6-6 and TRBJ1-1, with 7 bases identical to TRBD1. Germline CDR1 and CDR2: MNHNY and SVGAGI (reference sequence). Trimming cost V 2 bases and J 1 base; bases outside gene matches: 4. The CDR3 runs 15 residues. The CDR3 DNA follows: TGTGCCAGCAGTTACCTACAGGGGCGGAACACTGAAGCTTTCTTT. This gives the protein CASSYLQGRNTEAFF.

The chain links TRBV27 to TRBJ2-3, with 9 nucleotides matching TRBD2. CDR3 length: 17 amino acids. The germline gives CDR1 MNHEY, CDR2 SMNVEV (reference sequence). V gave up 2 bases and J gave up 3 bases; unmatched junction bases: 9. In nucleotides, the CDR3 is TGTGCCAGCAGTTTAACGTTAGCGGGAGTTCTTACAGATACGCAGTATTTT. This gives the protein CASSLTLAGVLTDTQYF.

This chain links TRBV7-2 with TRBJ1-3; D gene unclear. The germline CDR1 and CDR2 sequences are SGHTA and FQGNSA. The V gene lost 5 bases and the J gene lost 0 bases, with 5 bases spanning the gap. The CDR3 consists of 13 residues. The CDR3 nucleotides read TGTGCCAGCAGCAGCGACTCTGGAAACACCATATATTTT. Translating gives CASSSDSGNTIYF.

The DNA of the CDR3 is TGTGCCAGCTCATCGGGACAGGGAATCTCACCCCTCCACTTT. Its translation: CASSSGQGISPLHF. The rearrangement joins TRBV18 to TRBJ1-6, with 9 nucleotides matching TRBD1. The germline V gene encodes CDR1 KGHSH and CDR2 LQKENI. This CDR3 spans 14 amino acids. Trimming cost V 5 bases and J 10 bases; bases outside gene matches: 6.

The rearrangement joins TRBV5-1 to TRBJ2-3, with a weak D call TRBD2 (6 bases). V was trimmed by 4 bases and J by 2 bases, leaving 14 bases between them. The CDR3 length is 15 residues. CDR1 and CDR2 from the germline V gene are SGHRS and YFSETQ. The CDR3 region has the DNA TGCGCCAGCAGCCATAGCGGAGGGTCCACAGATACGCAGTATTTT. This codes for CASSHSGGSTDTQYF. The full variable domain, its missing parts supplied by reference TRBV5-1 and TRBJ2-3, is KAGVTQTPRYLIKTRGQQVTLSCSPISGHRSVSWYQQTPGQGLQFLFEYFSETQRNKGNFPGRFSGRQFSNSRSEMNVSTLELGDSALYLCASSHSGGSTDTQYFGPGTRLTVL.

This clone was seen once. The gene calls are TRBV28 and TRBJ2-5, with D unclear. Per germline, CDR1 MDHEN and CDR2 SYDVKM. The V and J ends lost 6 bases and 3 bases respectively, with 8 bases between them. This CDR3 spans 12 amino acids. The CDR3 here is CASRAGKETQYF. The CDR3 nucleotides are TGTGCCAGCAGGGCAGGAAAAGAGACCCAGTACTTC.

The rearrangement uses TRBV30 and TRBJ2-5; 9 bases are shared with TRBD1. The CDR3 is made up of 16 amino acids. V shed 2 bases and J 3 bases; nucleotides not matched to a gene: 10. Germline V gene lookup returns CDR1 GTSNPN and CDR2 SVGIG (reference sequence). As DNA, the CDR3 is TGTGCCTGGAGTACCTTCGGGACAGGGACTGAAGAGACCCAGTACTTC. Its protein is CAWSTFGTGTEETQYF.

V gene TRBV19 combines with J gene TRBJ2-6, with D possibly being TRBD2 (5 bases). The CDR3 runs 17 residues. V was pared by 8 bases and J by 0 bases, with 17 bases between. Germline V CDR1 and CDR2: LNHDA, SQIVND (reference sequence). CDR3 in DNA: TGTGCCAGTTGGGGTCGGGGTGGTGGCTCTGGGGCCAACGTCCTGACTTTC. As protein: CASWGRGGGSGANVLTF.

In DNA, the CDR3 is TGTGCCAGCAGTTACTCCGCCCTAGCGGGTTCGGGGCAGTATTTT. The encoded protein is CASSYSALAGSGQYF. V and J are TRBV6-5 and TRBJ2-3, with TRBD2 matching 8 bases. Germline lookup yields CDR1 MNHEY and CDR2 SVGAGI. This CDR3 has 15 amino acids. V lost 0 bases, J lost 11 bases, and 10 bases stayed unmatched.

The chain joins TRBV28 to TRBJ2-1; 10 bases agree with TRBD1. The V gene end was trimmed by 3 bases and the J gene end by 8 bases; junction bases not matched to a gene: 7. CDR3 length equals 15 residues. Germline V CDR1 and CDR2: MDHEN, SYDVKM. The CDR3 bases are TGTGCCAGCAGTTTCGACAGGGGGCGGGGCGATGAGCAGTTCTTC. Protein product: CASSFDRGRGDEQFF.

This clone came up a few times. The chain couples TRBV7-9 to TRBJ1-6; D unresolved. V was cut by 9 bases and J by 5 bases, with 14 bases left in between. The CDR3 extends over 14 amino acids. The germline V gene encodes CDR1 SEHNR and CDR2 FQNEAQ (reference sequence). The CDR3 here is CASTVGGNNSPLHF. The CDR3 DNA reads TGTGCCAGTACAGTAGGAGGGAATAATTCACCCCTCCACTTT.

The rearrangement joins TRBV18 to TRBJ1-3; a possible D gene is TRBD1 (5 bases). The CDR3 is 12 residues long. Germline V gene lookup returns CDR1 KGHSH and CDR2 LQKENI. With 4 bases removed from V and 8 bases from J, the gap between germline ends came to 9 bases. The CDR3 region is CASSLQGDTIYF. The CDR3 DNA reads as TGTGCCAGCTCACTTCAGGGTGACACCATATATTTT. The full variable domain, with the rest looked up from reference TRBV18 and TRBJ1-3, is NAGVMQNPRHLVRRRGQEARLRCSPMKGHSHVYWYRQLPEEGLKFMVYLQKENIIDESGMPKERFSAEFPKEGPSILRIQQVVRGDSAAYFCASSLQGDTIYFGEGSWLTVV.

In nucleotides, the CDR3 is TGTGCCAGCAGCGTAGGAGACACAACAGATACGCAGTATTTT. This encodes CASSVGDTTDTQYF. The genes are TRBV9 and TRBJ2-3, with no clear D. Trimming removed 0 bases from V and 3 bases from J, with 8 bases in between. Germline CDR1 reads SGDLS; CDR2 reads YYNGEE. The CDR3 is 14 amino acids.

The chain combines TRBV27 with TRBJ2-1, with 8 bases lining up with TRBD1. With 5 bases clipped from V and 9 bases from J, the junction kept 6 bases outside the gene matches. The CDR3 runs to 13 residues. Per the germline V gene, CDR1 is MNHEY and CDR2 is SMNVEV (reference sequence). This CDR3 reads CASSLGQGGEQFF. The CDR3 nucleotides are TGTGCCAGCAGTCTCGGACAGGGCGGTGAGCAGTTCTTC.

V is TRBV2 and J is TRBJ2-4, with D possibly being TRBD1 (5 bases). V was trimmed by 4 bases and J by 4 bases, leaving 11 bases between them. Per the germline V gene, CDR1 is SNHLY and CDR2 is FYNNEI. This CDR3 contains 14 residues. For the CDR3, the DNA is TGTGCCAGCAGTGGCCGAAGGGGAAAAAACATTCAGTACTTC. Its translation: CASSGRRGKNIQYF.

V gene TRBV11-3 combines with J gene TRBJ2-6, with D possibly TRBD1 on 5 matching bases. Germline values: CDR1 SGHNT, CDR2 YENEEA. Between the trimmed V and J ends, which lost 6 bases and 2 bases, there was a span of 14 bases. CDR3 length: 16 amino acids. The CDR3 here is CASSQPLGPGANVLTF. The DNA for the CDR3 is TGTGCCAGCAGTCAACCCTTGGGGCCTGGGGCCAACGTCCTGACTTTC. The variable domain in full, with the rest retrieved from reference TRBV11-3 and TRBJ2-6, is EAGVVQSPRYKIIEKKQPVAFWCNPISGHNTLYWYLQNLGQGPELLIRYENEEAVDDSQLPKDRFSAERLKGVDSTLKIQPAELGDSAVYLCASSQPLGPGANVLTFGAGSRLTVL.

This clone was observed a single time. V is TRBV7-8 and J is TRBJ2-1, with 8 bases fitting TRBD2. Trimming at V came to 8 bases and at J to 8 bases, leaving 5 bases not matched to a gene. The CDR3 has 12 amino acids. From germline, CDR1 is SGHVS and CDR2 FQNEAQ. The DNA of the CDR3 is TGTGCCAGCGACAGCGGGGGCCATGAGCAGTTCTTC. It specifies CASDSGGHEQFF.

This clone came up once. The J gene is TRBJ2-1, the V gene TRBV7-7; 10 nucleotides match TRBD2. This CDR3 spans 16 amino acids. The germline V gene has CDR1 SSHAT and CDR2 FNYEAQ (reference sequence). The V and J ends lost 3 bases and 8 bases, in that order; junction bases with no gene match: 10. CDR3 nucleotide sequence: TGTGCCAGCAGCTTTAACCCGGGACTAGCGTTAGATGAGCAGTTCTTC. This translates into CASSFNPGLALDEQFF.

The rearrangement uses TRBV6-6 and TRBJ2-7; TRBD2 agrees at 10 bases. This CDR3 is 15 amino acids long. Germline CDR1 reads MNHNY; CDR2 reads SVGAGI (reference sequence). V dropped 2 bases and J dropped 7; count of bases not matched to a gene: 8. The CDR3 nucleotides read TGTGCCAGCAGTTACCCCTCTAGCGGGAGTGAAGAGCAGTACTTC. Translated, it gives CASSYPSSGSEEQYF.

This chain uses TRBV19 with TRBJ1-1, with TRBD1 matching 8 bases. The CDR3 contains 16 residues. Germline CDR1 LNHDA, CDR2 SQIVND (reference sequence). Trimming removed 5 bases from V and 1 base from J; junction bases left unmatched: 9. DNA of the CDR3: TGTGCCAGTAGTGCCCCGATTGGACAGGGGAACACTGAAGCTTTCTTT. As protein: CASSAPIGQGNTEAFF.

This chain connects TRBV4-2 to TRBJ2-7, with D perhaps matching TRBD2 (5 bases). Germline CDR1 LGHNA, CDR2 YNFKEQ. V lost 3 bases, J lost 7 bases, and 10 bases lay in between. CDR3 length: 12 amino acids. DNA of the CDR3: TGTGCCAGCAGCCAGGAGGTGGGGGAGCAGTACTTC. Amino acids: CASSQEVGEQYF.

This clone was observed a single time. V is TRBV6-1 and J is TRBJ2-2; unclear D gene. V gave up 7 bases and J gave up 7 bases, with 13 bases separating them. CDR1 is MNHNS, CDR2 SASEGT, per germline. The length of the CDR3 is 13 residues. In DNA form, the CDR3 reads TGTGCCAGCACAGTAGCCGTTAACGGGGAGCTGTTTTTT. Translating gives CASTVAVNGELFF.

The chain has TRBV7-9 and TRBJ2-3; 13 bases fit TRBD2. The CDR3 runs to 16 residues. The germline V gene encodes CDR1 SEHNR and CDR2 FQNEAQ (reference sequence). The V segment lost 5 bases and the J segment 4 bases; nucleotides outside the gene matches: 6. CDR3 residues: CASSQGTSGVADTQYF. The CDR3 bases are TGTGCCAGCAGCCAGGGGACTAGCGGGGTGGCAGATACGCAGTATTTT.